This T cell receptor beta chain was documented in a study of kidney transplant recipient with SARS-CoV-2 infection. Germline V gene sequence: CDR1 SGHAT, CDR2 FQDESV (reference sequence). CDR3 length equals 17 residues. Trimming pared 5 bases from V and 4 bases from J, leaving 23 bases between. TCRdb re-derived calls from the reads in MiXCR, one entry per CDR3 protein. Altogether 200,000 to 300,000 distinct CDR3 sequences are present, about 30% being singletons, with the ten largest covering more than 6.5%. This clonotype showed up many times. Here the sequenced sample was a blood sample, taken at baseline and between days 110 and 120 from a kidney transplant recipient. V gene TRBV11-1 combines with J gene TRBJ1-2, with D unresolved. This receptor was taken from a male patient aged 25 to 39 who had COVID-19 and was a kidney transplant recipient. The graft donor may be the source of some T cells. DNA of the CDR3: TGTGCCAGCAGCAGAGACTTTAAGGCTGGAAAGACCTATGGCTACACCTTC. Translated: CASSRDFKAGKTYGYTF.